This T cell receptor beta chain originates from a study of control samples from healthy donors and cancer patients. CDR3 length: 15 amino acids. V was shortened by 1 base and J by 0 bases, with 10 bases between the two germline ends. Germline-derived CDR1 and CDR2 are SGHTA and FQGNSA. Here immunoSEQ multiplex PCR was the method, and the copy in TCRdb shows in-frame clones only, minus some. The table lists 150,000 or so clones, about 91% of them singletons. This TCR derives from a man between 18 and 35 years old in good health. V usage is TRBV7-2 and J usage is TRBJ2-7; perhaps TRBD2 as D (7 bases). The sample was blood. The CDR3 region is CASSLGGGNSYEQYF. Here the CDR3 DNA reads TGTGCCAGCAGCTTAGGGGGGGGCAACTCCTACGAGCAGTACTTC.